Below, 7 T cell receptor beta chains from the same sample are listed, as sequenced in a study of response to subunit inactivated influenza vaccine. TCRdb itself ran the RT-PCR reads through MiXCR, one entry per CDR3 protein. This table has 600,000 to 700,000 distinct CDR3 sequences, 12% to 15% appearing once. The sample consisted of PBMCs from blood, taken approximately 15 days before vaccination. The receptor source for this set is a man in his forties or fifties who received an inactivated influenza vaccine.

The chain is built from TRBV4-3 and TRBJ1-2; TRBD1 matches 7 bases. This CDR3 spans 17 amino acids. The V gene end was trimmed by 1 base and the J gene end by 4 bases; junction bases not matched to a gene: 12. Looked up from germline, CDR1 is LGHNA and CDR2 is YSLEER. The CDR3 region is CASSQAMGRGSIYGYTF. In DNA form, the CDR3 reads TGCGCCAGCAGCCAAGCCATGGGCAGGGGGTCTATCTATGGCTACACCTTC.

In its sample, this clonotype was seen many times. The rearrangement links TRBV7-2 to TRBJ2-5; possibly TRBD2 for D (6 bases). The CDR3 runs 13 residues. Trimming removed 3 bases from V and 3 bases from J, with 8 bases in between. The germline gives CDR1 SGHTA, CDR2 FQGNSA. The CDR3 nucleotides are TGTGCCAGCAGCTTCGGGGGAAAAGAGACCCAGTACTTC. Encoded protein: CASSFGGKETQYF.

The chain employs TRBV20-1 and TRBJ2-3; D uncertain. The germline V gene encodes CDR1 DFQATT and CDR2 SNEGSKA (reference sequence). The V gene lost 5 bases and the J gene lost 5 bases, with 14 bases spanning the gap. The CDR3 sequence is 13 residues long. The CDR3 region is CSASTSDLDTQYF. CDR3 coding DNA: TGCAGTGCTTCTACCTCGGATTTAGATACGCAGTATTTT.

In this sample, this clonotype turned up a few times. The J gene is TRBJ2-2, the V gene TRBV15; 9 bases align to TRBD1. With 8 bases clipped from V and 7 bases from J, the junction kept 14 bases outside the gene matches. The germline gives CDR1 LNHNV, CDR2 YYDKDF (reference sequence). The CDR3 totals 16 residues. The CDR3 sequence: CATHSEGTGLDGELFF. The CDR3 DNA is TGTGCCACCCACTCCGAAGGGACAGGGCTTGACGGGGAGCTGTTTTTT.

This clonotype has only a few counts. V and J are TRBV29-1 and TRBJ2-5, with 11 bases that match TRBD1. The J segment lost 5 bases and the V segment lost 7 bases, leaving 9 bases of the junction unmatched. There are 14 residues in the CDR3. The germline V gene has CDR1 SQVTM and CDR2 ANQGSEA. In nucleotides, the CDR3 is TGCAGCGGATCCCGGGACAGGGGGTGGGAGACCCAGTACTTC. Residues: CSGSRDRGWETQYF.

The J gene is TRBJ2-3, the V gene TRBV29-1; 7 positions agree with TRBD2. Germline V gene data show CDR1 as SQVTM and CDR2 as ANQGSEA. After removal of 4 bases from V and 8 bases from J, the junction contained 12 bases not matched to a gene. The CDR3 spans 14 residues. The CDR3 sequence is CSVGLAVGTGTQYF. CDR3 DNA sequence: TGCAGCGTTGGCCTAGCGGTAGGGACTGGTACGCAGTATTTT.

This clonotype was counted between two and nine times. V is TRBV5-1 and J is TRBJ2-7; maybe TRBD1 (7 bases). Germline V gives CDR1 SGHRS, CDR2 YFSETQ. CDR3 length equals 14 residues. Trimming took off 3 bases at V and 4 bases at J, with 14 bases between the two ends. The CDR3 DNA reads TGCGCCAGCAGCTGGAGGGACAGTATGTACGAGCAGTACTTC. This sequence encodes CASSWRDSMYEQYF.